These 28 T cell receptor beta chains share one sample of origin, sequenced in a study of blood T cell repertoires in COVID-19 (dated by TCRdb to the early 2020s). Library construction relied on the immunoSEQ multiplex PCR assay. TCRdb carries this immuneACCESS record with in-frame sequences only. Its versions omit some clonotypes, under half of them owing to an unresolved V gene in the studies checked, with the rest unexplained. The sample table shows tens of thousands of clones, and roughly nine tenths are seen once. Clones ranked in the top ten supply about 2.9% of the sample. Specimen: peripheral blood. All receptors derive from a woman aged 45-65 years with active or convalescent COVID-19.

This clone was detected only a few times. The V and J genes are TRBV19 and TRBJ1-1; 10 bases match TRBD1. The CDR3 has 16 amino acids. From germline, CDR1 is LNHDA and CDR2 SQIVND (reference sequence). Losses at the gene ends were 4 bases for V and 6 bases for J; bases not matched to a gene: 11. Written as DNA, the CDR3 is TGTGCCAGTAGTAAGGGACAGGGGAGGAGTGGCGCTGAAGCTTTCTTT. It yields the protein CASSKGQGRSGAEAFF.

The chain carries TRBV1 and TRBJ2-2; the D call of TRBD2 is as the table states it, not checked on the DNA. TRBV1 is reported as a pseudogene. The CDR3 totals 16 residues. DNA for the CDR3: TGCACCAGCAGCCAGACTAGCGGGGGGAAGACCGGGGAGCTGTTTTTT. As protein: CTSSQTSGGKTGELFF.

J is TRBJ1-5 and V is TRBV7-9, with D possibly TRBD1 on 5 matching bases. The CDR3 is made up of 14 amino acids. Germline V gene data show CDR1 as SEHNR and CDR2 as FQNEAQ (reference sequence). V lost 1 base to trimming and J lost 2 bases, with 6 bases between them. The CDR3 protein is CASSLEGGNQPQHF. In DNA form, the CDR3 reads TGTGCCAGCAGCTTAGAAGGGGGCAATCAGCCCCAGCATTTT.

This chain connects TRBV27 to TRBJ1-1; no definite D call. The CDR3 is made up of 14 amino acids. Trimming cost V 4 bases and J 4 bases, with 13 bases left between them. Germline-derived CDR1 and CDR2 are MNHEY and SMNVEV (reference sequence). CDR3 in DNA: TGTGCCAGCAGTTCTGTTACCACGGGCACTGAAGCTTTCTTT. Protein product: CASSSVTTGTEAFF.

This clone has only one observation. V is TRBV6-2 or TRBV6-3 and J is TRBJ1-2; 10 bases match TRBD1. With V trimmed by 2 bases and J by 8 bases, 2 bases remained unmatched. There are 13 residues in the CDR3. Per germline, CDR1 MNHEY and CDR2 SVGEGT. CDR3 in DNA: TGTGCCAGCAGTTACGGGACAGGGGAAGGCTACACCTTC. Translated, it gives CASSYGTGEGYTF.

V usage is TRBV6-4 and J usage is TRBJ1-1; the match to TRBD1 covers 7 bases. The germline CDR1 and CDR2 sequences are MRHNA and SNTAGT. This CDR3 contains 13 residues. Losses at the gene ends were 5 bases for V and 4 bases for J; bases not matched to a gene: 4. CDR3: CASSRAGGTEAFF. CDR3 nucleotide sequence: TGTGCCAGCAGTCGGGCAGGGGGCACTGAAGCTTTCTTT.

The chain couples TRBV28 to TRBJ1-1, with 8 bases that match TRBD1. The V gene end was trimmed by 6 bases and the J gene end by 0 bases; junction bases not matched to a gene: 9. Germline lookup yields CDR1 MDHEN and CDR2 SYDVKM. The CDR3 consists of 16 residues. The CDR3 sequence: CASSPKQGEMNTEAFF. Written as DNA, the CDR3 is TGTGCCAGCAGCCCCAAACAGGGGGAGATGAACACTGAAGCTTTCTTT.

J is TRBJ2-5 and V is TRBV10-3; D might be TRBD2 (6 bases). The V gene lost 0 bases and the J gene lost 3 bases, with 11 bases spanning the gap. Germline CDR1 and CDR2: ENHRY and SYGVKD. This CDR3 contains 15 residues. The CDR3 spells CAISESGGEKETQYF. CDR3 DNA sequence: TGTGCCATCAGTGAGTCCGGGGGAGAGAAAGAGACCCAGTACTTC.

The V gene is TRBV6-5, the J gene TRBJ2-7; 9 positions match TRBD1. The CDR3 sequence is 15 residues long. Germline CDR1 and CDR2: MNHEY and SVGAGI. V trimming: 6 bases; J trimming: 0 bases; junction bases outside the gene matches: 6. CDR3 protein: CASSSGTGSSYEQYF. The DNA for the CDR3 is TGTGCCAGCAGCTCCGGGACAGGGAGCTCCTACGAGCAGTACTTC.

V gene TRBV5-1 combines with J gene TRBJ1-1, with a weak D call TRBD1 (5 bases). Deletions cut 2 bases from V and 8 bases from J, with 16 bases between. The CDR3 totals 14 residues. The germline gives CDR1 SGHRS, CDR2 YFSETQ. The CDR3 nucleotides read TGCGCCAGCAGCTTCATGCGGGGGGATGGGGAAGCTTTCTTT. This translates into CASSFMRGDGEAFF.

The J gene is TRBJ2-7, the V gene TRBV15; the D gene is possibly TRBD2 (5 bases). This CDR3 region has 13 residues. Germline-derived CDR1 and CDR2 are LNHNV and YYDKDF (reference sequence). The V end lost 4 bases, the J end lost 2 bases, and 9 bases lay between the germline ends. The CDR3 sequence is CATSIGETYEQYF. CDR3 bases: TGTGCCACCAGCATCGGGGAGACCTACGAGCAGTACTTC.

The rearrangement uses TRBV19 and TRBJ1-5; 9 bases line up with TRBD1. The CDR3 runs 16 residues. The trim removed 5 bases at V and 5 bases at J, leaving 10 bases unmatched. Germline-derived CDR1 and CDR2 are LNHDA and SQIVND (reference sequence). CDR3 nucleotides: TGTGCCAGTAGTCAAACCGGGACAGGGACCCATCAGCCCCAGCATTTT. Protein: CASSQTGTGTHQPQHF.

The V gene is TRBV6-2 or TRBV6-3, the J gene TRBJ1-1; unclear D gene. CDR1 MNHEY and CDR2 SVGEGT come from the germline V gene. The CDR3 has 14 amino acids. The ends were cut back, 0 bases at V and 0 bases at J, with 5 bases in the middle. CDR3 region: CASSYSPLNTEAFF. CDR3 nucleotides: TGTGCCAGCAGTTACTCTCCATTGAACACTGAAGCTTTCTTT.

The chain employs TRBV4-3 and TRBJ2-7; 12 positions agree with TRBD2. Unmatched junction bases numbered 1, after V lost 3 bases and J lost 4 bases. In germline, CDR1 is LGHNA, CDR2 YSLEER. The CDR3 consists of 14 residues. The CDR3 region has the DNA TGCGCCAGCAGCCAGACTAGCGGGGGATACGAGCAGTACTTC. It encodes CASSQTSGGYEQYF.

The gene calls are TRBV7-9 and TRBJ2-5; TRBD2 aligns across 12 bases. This CDR3 spans 16 amino acids. Trimming cost V 2 bases and J 3 bases; bases outside gene matches: 4. The germline V gene has CDR1 SEHNR and CDR2 FQNEAQ (reference sequence). As DNA, the CDR3 is TGTGCCAGCAGCTTACGGACTAGCGGGGTTAAAGAGACCCAGTACTTC. Translation gives CASSLRTSGVKETQYF.

The CDR3 here is CASSLAGGVSDTQYF. In nucleotides, the CDR3 is TGTGCCAGCAGTCTAGCGGGGGGTGTCTCCGATACGCAGTATTTT. The V gene is TRBV7-9, the J gene TRBJ2-3, with 11 positions matching TRBD2. In germline, CDR1 is SEHNR, CDR2 FQNEAQ (reference sequence). The ends lost 6 bases at V and 6 bases at J; junction bases unmatched: 8. This CDR3 comprises 15 residues.

This clone has just a few counts. The chain recombines TRBV25-1 with TRBJ2-4; no clear D gene. Germline assignment: CDR1 MGHDK and CDR2 SYGVNS. Trimming took 3 bases from V and 9 from J, leaving 15 bases between them. The CDR3 sequence is 14 residues long. The CDR3 DNA reads TGTGCCAGCAGTGATCGGAGCTGGAGAGCCATTCAGTACTTC. It specifies CASSDRSWRAIQYF.

This chain links TRBV6-5 with TRBJ1-1, with 8 nucleotides matching TRBD1. This CDR3 has 11 amino acids. Germline assignment: CDR1 MNHEY and CDR2 SVGAGI. J gave up 11 bases and V 5 bases, and 4 bases lay outside the gene matches. The CDR3 sequence: CASSQGQVAFF. The CDR3 nucleotides are TGTGCCAGCAGTCAGGGACAGGTGGCTTTCTTT.

This chain uses TRBV7-3 with TRBJ2-6; TRBD2 might be the D (5 bases). The CDR3 contains 18 residues. Per the germline V gene, CDR1 is SGHTA and CDR2 is FQGTGA. V shed 2 bases and J shed 0 bases, with 14 bases lying between them. The CDR3 coding sequence is TGTGCCAGCAGCTTACGGGCGGCTACTAGCTCTGGGGCCAACGTCCTGACTTTC. Translation gives CASSLRAATSSGANVLTF.

V is TRBV11-2 and J is TRBJ1-4; 7 nucleotides agree with TRBD1. Trimming removed 0 bases from V and 0 bases from J; junction bases left unmatched: 7. This CDR3 is built from 18 residues. The germline V gene encodes CDR1 SGHAT and CDR2 FQNNGV. CDR3 region: CASSLEVGDSPTNEKLFF. The CDR3 DNA sequence: TGTGCCAGCAGCTTAGAAGTGGGGGACAGCCCAACTAATGAAAAACTGTTTTTT. Filled out from reference TRBV11-2 and TRBJ1-4, the complete variable domain reads EAGVAQSPRYKIIEKRQSVAFWCNPISGHATLYWYQQILGQGPKLLIQFQNNGVVDDSQLPKDRFSAERLKGVDSTLKIQPAKLEDSAVYLCASSLEVGDSPTNEKLFFGSGTQLSVL.

This chain connects TRBV7-9 to TRBJ1-1, with D tentatively TRBD1 (5 bases). Germline V gene sequence: CDR1 SEHNR, CDR2 FQNEAQ (reference sequence). Trimming removed 9 bases from V and 0 bases from J, with 8 bases in between. The CDR3 covers 12 residues. The CDR3: CASRGLNTEAFF. As DNA, the CDR3 is TGTGCCAGTCGGGGGTTGAACACTGAAGCTTTCTTT.

The gene calls are TRBV3-1 (or the pseudogene TRBV3-2) and TRBJ1-5; perhaps TRBD1 as D (5 bases). The CDR3 covers 15 residues. The V gene lost 7 bases and the J gene lost 2 bases, with 15 bases spanning the gap. The germline V gene encodes CDR1 LGHDT and CDR2 YNNKEL (reference sequence). CDR3 residues: CASTLGGHRNQPQHF. The CDR3 nucleotides are TGTGCCAGCACCCTCGGTGGACACCGCAATCAGCCCCAGCATTTT.

The chain has TRBV5-1 and TRBJ2-1; D is unresolved. V lost 0 bases to trimming and J lost 7 bases, with 11 bases between them. Germline V CDR1 and CDR2: SGHRS, YFSETQ. The CDR3 loop spans 14 amino acids. CDR3 residues: CASSLALGENEQFF. The CDR3 DNA follows: TGCGCCAGCAGCTTGGCGCTCGGAGAAAATGAGCAGTTCTTC.

This clone was seen just once. V gene TRBV5-4 combines with J gene TRBJ2-7; a weak D match, TRBD1 (5 bases). The CDR3 totals 13 residues. Per germline, CDR1 SGHNT and CDR2 YYREEE (reference sequence). With 0 bases removed from V and 2 bases from J, the gap between germline ends came to 6 bases. The DNA for the CDR3 is TGTGCCAGCAGCTTGGAACAGGCCTACGAGCAGTACTTC. Amino acids: CASSLEQAYEQYF.

The chain is built from TRBV19 and TRBJ1-5; 9 positions match TRBD1. V dropped 5 bases and J dropped 6; count of bases not matched to a gene: 14. The germline gives CDR1 LNHDA, CDR2 SQIVND (reference sequence). This CDR3 has 17 residues. CDR3 nucleotides: TGTGCCAGTAGTTATCGGTTGGGACAGGGTAGGAGTCAGCCCCAGCATTTT. Translated, it gives CASSYRLGQGRSQPQHF.

The rearrangement links TRBV6-5 to TRBJ1-6, with D unclear. Germline assignment: CDR1 MNHEY and CDR2 SVGAGI. V lost 7 bases to trimming and J lost 13 bases, with 11 bases between them. This CDR3 contains 11 residues. The DNA of the CDR3 is TGTGCCAGCACCAAAGGCGGGCCCCTCCACTTT. Encoded protein: CASTKGGPLHF.

The V and J genes are TRBV3-1 (or the pseudogene TRBV3-2) and TRBJ1-1; TRBD1 is a possible D gene (6 bases). This CDR3 contains 12 residues. The germline gives CDR1 LGHDT, CDR2 YNNKEL (reference sequence). V dropped 1 base and J dropped 7 bases, with 7 bases sitting between them. CDR3 in DNA: TGTGCCAGCAGCCAAGGGACAGTTGAAGCTTTCTTT. Translation gives CASSQGTVEAFF.

The chain is built from TRBV5-6 and TRBJ1-4, with D unclear. CDR1 SGHDT and CDR2 YYEEEE come from the germline V gene. With 4 bases removed from V and 8 bases from J, the gap between germline ends came to 15 bases. The length of the CDR3 is 14 residues. CDR3 bases: TGTGCCAGCAGCAGGAGGGTGGGCAGGGAAAAACTGTTTTTT. Translating it yields CASSRRVGREKLFF.